Sequencing of this T cell receptor (beta chain) was carried out in a study of T cell clonotyping in hematopoietic cell transplantation. Libraries were prepared by immunoSEQ multiplex PCR; TCRdb keeps only in-frame clonotypes and omits some of them. The sample has 2,500 to 3,000 clones, about 80% seen once. The CDR3 is 15 amino acids. CDR1 and CDR2 from the germline V gene are MDHEN and SYDVKM. Trimming shortened V by 3 bases and J by 3 bases, and 9 bases separated the two germline ends. The chain joins TRBV28 to TRBJ2-6; D perhaps matches TRBD1 (6 bases). This clonotype was obtained from a male patient between 55 and 70 years old who had an allogeneic stem cell transplant, so T cells may come from the graft donor. Some clones in this sample may be carry-over from other donors' samples. The specimen was peripheral blood mononuclear cells, collected 30 days after allogeneic stem cell transplant. The CDR3 DNA is TGTGCCAGCAGTTTCCAGGGGAGTGGGGCCAACGTCCTGACTTTC. Translated, it gives CASSFQGSGANVLTF.